Sequencing of this TCR beta chain was carried out in a study of CD8 T cells in ankylosing spondylitis. Study observations and caveats: For ankylosing spondylitis blood, a TCR beta motif of seven to nine highly homologous variants appeared characteristic. In peripheral blood, disease-linked CD8+ clones occurred at relatively low frequencies. Matched synovial fluid from ankylosing spondylitis patients was reported to be enriched for disease-linked clones.

The CDR3 is made up of 15 amino acids. Germline trimming cut 4 bases from V and 9 bases from J; bases unmatched to any gene: 8. CDR1 and CDR2 from the germline V gene are LGHDT and YNNKEL (reference sequence). 5'-RACE, quantitative and with molecular barcodes, yielded the TCR beta libraries. In TCRdb, the 5' RACE reads were re-called with MiXCR into one record per CDR3 protein. This sample has 300,000 to 350,000 distinct CDR3 sequences, with roughly 14% found just once. This clonotype turned up a few times. Its target is unknown. Input material: blood, either unsorted or a sorted T cell fraction (not recorded which). The chain joins TRBV3-1 to TRBJ2-1, with 11 bases aligning to TRBD2. The TCR sequence derives from a male donor with ankylosing spondylitis or in good health (not recorded which). The CDR3 DNA reads TGTGCCAGCAGCCTCTATAGCGGGAGGGCCATTGAGCAGTTCTTC. Translation gives CASSLYSGRAIEQFF.